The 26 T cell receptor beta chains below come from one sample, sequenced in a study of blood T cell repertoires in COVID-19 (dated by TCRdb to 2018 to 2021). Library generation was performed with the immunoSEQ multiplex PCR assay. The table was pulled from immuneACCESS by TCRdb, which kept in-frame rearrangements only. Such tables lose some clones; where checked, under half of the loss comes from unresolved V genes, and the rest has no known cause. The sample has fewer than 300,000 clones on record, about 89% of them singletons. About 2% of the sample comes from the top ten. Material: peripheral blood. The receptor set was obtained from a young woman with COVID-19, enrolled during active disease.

The DNA of the CDR3 is TGTGCCAGCAGTTTACTCGGGAGTCCCACCGGGGAGCTGTTTTTT. As protein: CASSLLGSPTGELFF. The J gene is TRBJ2-2, the V gene TRBV28; D might be TRBD2 (6 bases). The V and J ends lost 2 bases and 4 bases respectively, with 11 bases between them. CDR3 length: 15 amino acids. The germline gives CDR1 MDHEN, CDR2 SYDVKM.

CDR3 bases: TGTGCCAGCAGCACCTCCTATTACAGGGGTTATTCCTACGAGCAGTACTTC. As protein: CASSTSYYRGYSYEQYF. The chain carries TRBV7-9 and TRBJ2-7, with TRBD1 identical over 7 bases. CDR1 is SEHNR and CDR2 is FQNEAQ in the germline V gene (reference sequence). V lost 5 bases to trimming and J lost 1 base; unmatched junction nucleotides: 14. This CDR3 has 17 amino acids. The variable domain in full, completed from reference TRBV7-9 and TRBJ2-7, reads DTGVSQNPRHKITKRGQNVTFRCDPISEHNRLYWYRQTLGQGPEFLTYFQNEAQLEKSRLLSDRFSAERPKGSFSTLEIQRTEQGDSAMYLCASSTSYYRGYSYEQYFGPGTRLTVT.

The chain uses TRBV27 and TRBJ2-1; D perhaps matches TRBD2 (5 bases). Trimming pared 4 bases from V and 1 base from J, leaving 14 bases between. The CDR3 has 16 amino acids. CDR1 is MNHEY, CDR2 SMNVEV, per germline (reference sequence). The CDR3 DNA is TGTGCCAGCAGTTCGAGGCCGGGATCATCCTACAATGAGCAGTTCTTC. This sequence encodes CASSSRPGSSYNEQFF.

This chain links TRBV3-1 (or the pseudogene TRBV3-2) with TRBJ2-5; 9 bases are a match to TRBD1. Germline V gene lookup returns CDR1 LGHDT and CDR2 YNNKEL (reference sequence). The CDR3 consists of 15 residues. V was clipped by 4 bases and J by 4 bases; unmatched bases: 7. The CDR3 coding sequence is TGTGCCAGCAGCCGAAACGGACAGGGGCCAGAGACCCAGTACTTC. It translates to CASSRNGQGPETQYF.

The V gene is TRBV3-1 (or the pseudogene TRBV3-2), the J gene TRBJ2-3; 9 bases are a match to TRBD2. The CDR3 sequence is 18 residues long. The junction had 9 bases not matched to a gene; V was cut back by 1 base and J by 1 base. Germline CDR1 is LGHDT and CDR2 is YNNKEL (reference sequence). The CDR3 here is CASSQVREGRWGTDTQYF. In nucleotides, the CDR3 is TGTGCCAGCAGCCAAGTGCGGGAGGGCCGTTGGGGCACAGATACGCAGTATTTT.

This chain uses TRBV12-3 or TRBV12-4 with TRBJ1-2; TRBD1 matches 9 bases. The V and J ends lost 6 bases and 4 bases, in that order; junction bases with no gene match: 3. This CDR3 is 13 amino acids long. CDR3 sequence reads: CASRQGASYGYTF. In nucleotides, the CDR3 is TGTGCCAGCAGACAGGGGGCGAGCTATGGCTACACCTTC.

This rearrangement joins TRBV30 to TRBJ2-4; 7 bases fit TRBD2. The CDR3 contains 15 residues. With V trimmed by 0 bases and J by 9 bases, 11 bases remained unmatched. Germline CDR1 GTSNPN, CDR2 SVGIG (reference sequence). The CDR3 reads CAWSVQGLRDGIQYF. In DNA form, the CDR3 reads TGTGCCTGGAGTGTCCAGGGACTAAGAGACGGCATTCAGTACTTC.

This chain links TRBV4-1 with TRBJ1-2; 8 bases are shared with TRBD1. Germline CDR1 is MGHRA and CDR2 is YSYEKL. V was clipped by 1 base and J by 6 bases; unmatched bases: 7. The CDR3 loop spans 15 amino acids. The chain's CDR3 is CASSQGFRGPDGYTF. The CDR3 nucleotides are TGCGCCAGCAGCCAAGGGTTCAGGGGGCCGGATGGCTACACCTTC.

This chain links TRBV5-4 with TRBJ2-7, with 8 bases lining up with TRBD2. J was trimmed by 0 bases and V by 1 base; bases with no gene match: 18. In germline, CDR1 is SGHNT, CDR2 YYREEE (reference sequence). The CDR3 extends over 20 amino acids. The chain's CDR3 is CASSLKRGGRLARSSYEQYF. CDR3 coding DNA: TGTGCCAGCAGCTTGAAAAGGGGTGGGCGACTAGCGAGGAGCTCCTACGAGCAGTACTTC.

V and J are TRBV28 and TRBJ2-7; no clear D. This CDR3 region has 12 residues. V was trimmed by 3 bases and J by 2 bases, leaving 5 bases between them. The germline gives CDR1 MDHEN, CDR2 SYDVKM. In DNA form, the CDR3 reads TGTGCCAGCAGTTTGCTACCCTACGAGCAGTACTTC. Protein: CASSLLPYEQYF.

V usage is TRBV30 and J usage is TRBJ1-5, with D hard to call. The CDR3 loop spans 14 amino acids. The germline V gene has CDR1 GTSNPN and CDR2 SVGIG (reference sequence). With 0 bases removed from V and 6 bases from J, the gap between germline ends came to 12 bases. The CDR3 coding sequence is TGTGCCTGGAGTGTACGCGGGCGCAGTCAGCCCCAGCATTTT. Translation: CAWSVRGRSQPQHF.

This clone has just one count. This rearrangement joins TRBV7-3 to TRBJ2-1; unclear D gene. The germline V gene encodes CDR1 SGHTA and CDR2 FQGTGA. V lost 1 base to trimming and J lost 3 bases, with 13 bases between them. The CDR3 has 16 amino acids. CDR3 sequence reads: CASSLISRIYYNEQFF. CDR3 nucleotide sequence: TGTGCCAGCAGCTTAATTTCCAGGATCTACTACAATGAGCAGTTCTTC. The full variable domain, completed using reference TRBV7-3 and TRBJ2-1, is GAGVSQTPSNKVTEKGKYVELRCDPISGHTALYWYRQSLGQGPEFLIYFQGTGAADDSGLPNDRFFAVRPEGSVSTLKIQRTERGDSAVYLCASSLISRIYYNEQFFGPGTRLTVL.

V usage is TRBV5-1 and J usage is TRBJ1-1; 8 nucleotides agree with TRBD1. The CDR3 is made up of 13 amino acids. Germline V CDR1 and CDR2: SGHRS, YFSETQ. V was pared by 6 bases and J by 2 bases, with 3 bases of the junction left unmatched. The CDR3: CASTTGDNTEAFF. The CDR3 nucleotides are TGCGCCAGCACGACAGGGGATAACACTGAAGCTTTCTTT.

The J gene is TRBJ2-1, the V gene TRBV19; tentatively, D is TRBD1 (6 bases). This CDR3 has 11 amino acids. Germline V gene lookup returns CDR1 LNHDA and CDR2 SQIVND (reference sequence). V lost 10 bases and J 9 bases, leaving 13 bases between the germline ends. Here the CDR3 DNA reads TGTGCCACCCGGACAGTTGGTGAGCAGTTCTTC. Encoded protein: CATRTVGEQFF.

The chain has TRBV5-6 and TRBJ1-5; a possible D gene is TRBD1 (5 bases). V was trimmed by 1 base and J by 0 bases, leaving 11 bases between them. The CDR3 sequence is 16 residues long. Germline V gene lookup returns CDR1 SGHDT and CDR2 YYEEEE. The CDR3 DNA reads TGTGCCAGCAGCTTGTTTACGGGGGATAGCAATCAGCCCCAGCATTTT. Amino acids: CASSLFTGDSNQPQHF.

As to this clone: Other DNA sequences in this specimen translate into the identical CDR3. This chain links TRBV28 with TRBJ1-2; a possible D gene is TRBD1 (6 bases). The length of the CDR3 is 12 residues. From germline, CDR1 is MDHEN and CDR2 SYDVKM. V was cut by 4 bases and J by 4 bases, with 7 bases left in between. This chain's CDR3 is CASSSDSYGYTF. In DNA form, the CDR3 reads TGTGCCAGCAGTTCGGACAGCTATGGCTACACCTTC.

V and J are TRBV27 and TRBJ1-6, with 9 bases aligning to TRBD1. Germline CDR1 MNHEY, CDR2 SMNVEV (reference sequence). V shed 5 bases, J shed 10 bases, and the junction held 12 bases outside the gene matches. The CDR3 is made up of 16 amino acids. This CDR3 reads CASSPLQGAVGSPLHF. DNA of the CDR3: TGTGCCAGCAGTCCGTTACAGGGGGCGGTTGGATCACCCCTCCACTTT.

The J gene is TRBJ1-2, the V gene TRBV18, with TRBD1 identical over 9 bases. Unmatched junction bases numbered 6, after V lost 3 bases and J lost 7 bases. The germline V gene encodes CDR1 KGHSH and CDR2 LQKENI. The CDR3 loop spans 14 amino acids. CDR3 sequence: CASSPTEDRGGYTF. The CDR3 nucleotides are TGTGCCAGCTCACCTACAGAGGACAGGGGTGGCTACACCTTC. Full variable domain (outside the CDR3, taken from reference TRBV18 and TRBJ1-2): NAGVMQNPRHLVRRRGQEARLRCSPMKGHSHVYWYRQLPEEGLKFMVYLQKENIIDESGMPKERFSAEFPKEGPSILRIQQVVRGDSAAYFCASSPTEDRGGYTFGSGTRLTVV.

CDR3 in amino acids: CAPSAQSTEAFF. The DNA of the CDR3 is TGTGCCCCTAGCGCGCAGTCCACTGAAGCTTTCTTT. The V gene is TRBV7-9, the J gene TRBJ1-1; D is undetermined. Germline V lookup: CDR1 SEHNR, CDR2 FQNEAQ (reference sequence). The V gene lost 11 bases and the J gene lost 4 bases, with 14 bases spanning the gap. There are 12 residues in the CDR3.

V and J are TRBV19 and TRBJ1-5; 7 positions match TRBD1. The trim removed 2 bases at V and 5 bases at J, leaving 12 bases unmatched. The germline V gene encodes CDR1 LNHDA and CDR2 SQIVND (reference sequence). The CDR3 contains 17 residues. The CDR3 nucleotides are TGTGCCAGTAGTATATACAGGGGAGAAATCGGGTATCAGCCCCAGCATTTT. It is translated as CASSIYRGEIGYQPQHF.

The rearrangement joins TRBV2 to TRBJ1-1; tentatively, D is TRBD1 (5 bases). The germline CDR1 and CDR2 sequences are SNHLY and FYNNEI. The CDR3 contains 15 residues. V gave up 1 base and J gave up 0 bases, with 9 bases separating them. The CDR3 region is CASSEDSGMNTEAFF. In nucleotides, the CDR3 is TGTGCCAGCAGTGAAGATTCAGGGATGAACACTGAAGCTTTCTTT.

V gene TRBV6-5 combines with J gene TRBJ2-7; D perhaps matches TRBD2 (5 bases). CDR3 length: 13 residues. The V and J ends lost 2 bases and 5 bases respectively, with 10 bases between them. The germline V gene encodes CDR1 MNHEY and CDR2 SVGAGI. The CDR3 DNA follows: TGTGCCAGCAGTTACGGGTCGGGAAACGAGCAGTACTTC. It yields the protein CASSYGSGNEQYF.

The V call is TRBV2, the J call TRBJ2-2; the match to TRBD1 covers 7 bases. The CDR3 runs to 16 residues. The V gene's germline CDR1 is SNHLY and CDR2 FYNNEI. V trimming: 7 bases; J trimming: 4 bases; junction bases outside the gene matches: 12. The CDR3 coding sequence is TGTGCCAGCACTTGGGGCCGACAGGGCCCCACCGGGGAGCTGTTTTTT. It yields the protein CASTWGRQGPTGELFF. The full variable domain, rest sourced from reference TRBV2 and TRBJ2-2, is EPEVTQTPSHQVTQMGQEVILRCVPISNHLYFYWYRQILGQKVEFLVSFYNNEISEKSEIFDDQFSVERPDGSNFTLKIRSTKLEDSAMYFCASTWGRQGPTGELFFGEGSRLTVL.

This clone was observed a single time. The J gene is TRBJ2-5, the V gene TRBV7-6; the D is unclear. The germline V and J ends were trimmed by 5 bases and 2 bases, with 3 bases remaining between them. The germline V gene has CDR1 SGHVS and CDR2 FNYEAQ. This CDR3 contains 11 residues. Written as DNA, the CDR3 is TGTGCCAGCAGCCCTCAAGAGACCCAGTACTTC. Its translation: CASSPQETQYF.

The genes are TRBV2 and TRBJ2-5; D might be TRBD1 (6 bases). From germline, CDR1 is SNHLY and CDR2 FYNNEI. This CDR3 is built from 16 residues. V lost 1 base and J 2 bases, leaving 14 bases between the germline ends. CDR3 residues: CASSEVDRPPQETQYF. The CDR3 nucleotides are TGTGCCAGCAGTGAAGTGGACAGACCCCCGCAAGAGACCCAGTACTTC.

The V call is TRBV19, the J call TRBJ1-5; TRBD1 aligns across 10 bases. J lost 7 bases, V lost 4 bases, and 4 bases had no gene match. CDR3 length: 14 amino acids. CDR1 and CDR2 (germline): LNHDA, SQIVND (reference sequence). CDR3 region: CASSTGQGKQPQHF. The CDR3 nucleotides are TGTGCCAGTAGTACGGGACAGGGGAAGCAGCCCCAGCATTTT.